These T cell receptor beta chains were read from a single sample in a study of memory CD4+ T cells and cytomegalovirus serostatus. The assay was immunoSEQ multiplex PCR, and TCRdb's table has in-frame clones only and misses some. The sample yields about 60,000 clones, about 80% seen once. The sample taken for sequencing was memory CD4+ T cells from blood. These receptors came from an adult in good health and CMV-seropositive. Each CDR3 is given with its conserved first and last residue. D genes are given only for firm matches. A row's size may be missing; if present it is once, few, many or a size class.

j_call v_call d_call clone_size cdr3_nt cdr3_aa
TRBJ2-1 TRBV28 - - TGTGCCAGCAGTTTTAGGGGCATTCCGTTCTTC CASSFRGIPFF
TRBJ2-7 TRBV7-2 - - TGTGCCAGCAGCTTAACCAAGAACTACGAGCAGTACTTC CASSLTKNYEQYF
TRBJ1-3 TRBV19 - - TGTGCCAGTAGTACAGGGTCTGGAAACACCATATATTTT CASSTGSGNTIYF
TRBJ1-5 TRBV19 - - TGTGCCAGTAGTCCGAGAGGGGCCGAATATAGCAATCAGCCCCAGCATTTT CASSPRGAEYSNQPQHF
TRBJ1-1 TRBV6-5 - - TGTGCCAGCAACACCGGGACAAACACTGAAGCTTTCTTT CASNTGTNTEAFF
TRBJ1-4 TRBV5-1 - - TGCGCCAGCAGCTTGGCAGCCTCAACTAATGAAAAACTGTTTTTT CASSLAASTNEKLFF
TRBJ2-1 TRBV9 TRBD2 - TGTGCCAGCAGCGTAGTCCCCTTCACTAGCGCAAATGAGCAGTTCTTC CASSVVPFTSANEQFF
TRBJ1-4 TRBV27 - - TGTGCCAGCAGTTTTCGGGGGGTCGATGAAAAACTGTTTTTT CASSFRGVDEKLFF
TRBJ2-1 TRBV10-1 TRBD2 - TGCGCCAGCAGTGAAGCGGGGAGACCTACCTCCAATGAGCAGTTCTTC CASSEAGRPTSNEQFF
TRBJ1-1 TRBV30 - - TGTGCCTGGTCAACCGTAGGAACTGAAGCTTTCTTT CAWSTVGTEAFF
TRBJ1-1 TRBV18 - few TGTGCCAGCTCACCGGCCAGGGCATTCACTGAAGCTTTCTTT CASSPARAFTEAFF
TRBJ2-3 TRBV28 - once TGTGCCAGCCTACGGGCAGATACGCAGTATTTT CASLRADTQYF
TRBJ1-2 TRBV29-1 TRBD1 - TGCAGCGTTGAAGGTAGCGGAGCCAGGGGGTATGGCTACACCTTC CSVEGSGARGYGYTF
TRBJ2-1 TRBV5-1 - - TGCGCCAGCAGCTTGGATGCCAGAAACAATGAGCAGTTCTTC CASSLDARNNEQFF
TRBJ2-1 TRBV7-7 TRBD1 - TGTGCCAGCAGCCGTGGACAGGGGGGGAATGAGCAGTTCTTC CASSRGQGGNEQFF
TRBJ1-4 TRBV7-2 TRBD1 - TGTGCCAGCAGCTCGGGACAGGGGGTAGAAAAACTGTTTTTT CASSSGQGVEKLFF
TRBJ2-5 TRBV28 - - TGTGCCAGCAGTGTGAGGGAGACCCAGTACTTC CASSVRETQYF
TRBJ2-1 TRBV13 - few TGTGCCAGCAGCTTATGGCAGTTCTCTTCCTACAATGAGCAGTTCTTC CASSLWQFSSYNEQFF
TRBJ1-1 TRBV9 - - TGTGCCAGCAGCGTAGTGGCGAGCAACACTGAAGCTTTCTTT CASSVVASNTEAFF
TRBJ2-1 TRBV7-7 TRBD1 - TGTGCCAGCAGCCGCGAGAGGACAGGGGTGAATGAGCAGTTCTTC CASSRERTGVNEQFF
TRBJ2-5 TRBV28 - - TGTGCCAGCAGTTCGGCCGGGACTCCCAGAGTTGGAGAGACCCAGTACTTC CASSSAGTPRVGETQYF
TRBJ1-4 TRBV5-1 TRBD1 - TGCGCCAGCAAGCGGGACAGGGGGCTTGAACTGTTTTTT CASKRDRGLELFF
TRBJ2-7 TRBV7-2 - once TGTGCCAGCAGCTTAGACACCGGCTACGAGCAGTACTTC CASSLDTGYEQYF
TRBJ2-1 TRBV6-1 - - TGTGCCAGCGGTTTAGGGAAGTGGGATGAGCAGTTCTTC CASGLGKWDEQFF
TRBJ2-1 TRBV11-3 TRBD2 - TGTGCCAGCAGCCGAGCGGGAGGGAATTACAATGAGCAGTTCTTC CASSRAGGNYNEQFF
TRBJ1-4 TRBV15 - - TGTGCCACCAGCAGAGATATGGAGAGAGGGAATGAAAAACTGTTTTTT CATSRDMERGNEKLFF
TRBJ2-5 TRBV7-9 TRBD1 few TGTGCCAGCAGCTTAGAAACTGGACAGGGGCCCCAGTACTTC CASSLETGQGPQYF
TRBJ1-1 TRBV7-9 - - TGTTCACTCCATCTTGGACTTGAAGCTTTCTTT CSLHLGLEAFF
TRBJ2-1 TRBV5-1 TRBD1 - TGCGCCAGCAGCTTACAGGGGGAAAATGAGCAGTTCTTC CASSLQGENEQFF
TRBJ2-7 TRBV18 - - TGTGCCAGCTCGCTAACTCCAGTCGACGAGCAGTACTTC CASSLTPVDEQYF
TRBJ2-2 TRBV29-1 - - TGCAGCGTTGGGGCAGGAACGAACACCGGGGAGCTGTTTTTT CSVGAGTNTGELFF
TRBJ2-3 TRBV4-3 - - TGCGCCAGCAGCCAAGATGGGGGCCGAGGAACGCAGTATTTT CASSQDGGRGTQYF
TRBJ2-1 TRBV2 TRBD2 few TGTGCCAGCAGTGTAACTAGCGGGAGGGCCTGGGGCAATGAGCAGTTCTTC CASSVTSGRAWGNEQFF
TRBJ2-1 TRBV5-6 - few TGTGCCAGCAGCTTGAGGACTTACAATGAGCAGTTCTTC CASSLRTYNEQFF
TRBJ2-5 TRBV5-6 TRBD2 - TGTGCCAGCAGCTTGGCCCAAGCGGGGCAAGAGACCCAGTACTTC CASSLAQAGQETQYF
TRBJ1-3 TRBV28 - - TGTGCCAGCAGTCCGTACAGGGCGGGAAACACCATATATTTT CASSPYRAGNTIYF
TRBJ2-1 TRBV5-4 - - TGTGCCAGCAGCTTGGGTTCCAGCTCCTACAATGAGCAGTTCTTC CASSLGSSSYNEQFF
TRBJ1-3 TRBV6-5 - - TGTGCCAGCACCAAGGGGCTTCTCGGTAACACCATATATTTT CASTKGLLGNTIYF
TRBJ2-7 TRBV6-6 TRBD2 - TGTGCCAGCAGTTTTCTAGCGGGCGTATCCTACGAGCAGTACTTC CASSFLAGVSYEQYF
TRBJ2-5 TRBV29-1 - - TGCAGCGTTGTGTTGGCTAGCAGACAAGAGACCCAGTACTTC CSVVLASRQETQYF
TRBJ1-1 TRBV27 - - TGTGCCAGCAGTTTATCTGGGGGGGCGGAAGCTTTCTTT CASSLSGGAEAFF
TRBJ2-7 TRBV7-2 - - TGTGCCAGCAGCTTAGAAGGACTTCACTCCTACGAGCAGTACTTC CASSLEGLHSYEQYF
TRBJ2-6 TRBV9 - - TGTGCCAGCAGCGCCCTAGGCAGCTCTGGGGCCAACGTCCTGACTTTC CASSALGSSGANVLTF
TRBJ1-2 TRBV2 - few TGTGCCAGCAGTGACTTGGGGGATGGCTACACCTTC CASSDLGDGYTF
TRBJ2-1 TRBV12-2 - - TGTGCAAGTCGCTTATACCCCCTCGGGACAGGGGGGAATGAGCAGTTCTTC CASRLYPLGTGGNEQFF
TRBJ1-2 TRBV7-9 - once TGTGCCAGCAGTCCATCTAGTCCCCCGGGGTATGGCTACACCTTC CASSPSSPPGYGYTF
TRBJ2-2 TRBV6-1 TRBD2 - TGTGCCAGCAGTGGACCGGGACTAGCGGGAGGTCGGGACGGGGAGCTGTTTTTT CASSGPGLAGGRDGELFF
TRBJ2-1 TRBV7-9 TRBD2 - TGTGCCAGCGCCGGCCGAGGCGGGAGAGCCCTTGTGGCGGCCGATGAGCAGTTCTTC CASAGRGGRALVAADEQFF
TRBJ2-7 TRBV28 TRBD2 few TGTGCCAGCAGACCTGCGGGAGCCCCGATCGAGCAGTACTTC CASRPAGAPIEQYF
TRBJ2-1 TRBV12-5 - - TGTGCTAGTGGTCTAGGGGGACTTTACAATGAGCAGTTCTTC CASGLGGLYNEQFF
TRBJ1-2 TRBV7-2 TRBD1 - TGTGCCAGCAGCTCCAGGACAGGGGACTATGGCTACACCTTC CASSSRTGDYGYTF
TRBJ2-3 TRBV7-8 - - TGTGCCAGCAGCCCCACCCGCCCGGGCGGAAGCACAGATACGCAGTATTTT CASSPTRPGGSTDTQYF
TRBJ2-2 TRBV5-4 - - TGTGCCAGCAGCTTGGGCGGTCGAAACACCGGGGAGCTGTTTTTT CASSLGGRNTGELFF
TRBJ2-4 TRBV7-2 TRBD2 - TGTGCCAGCAGCTTAGCAAGCTTAGCGGGAAAAAACATTCAGTACTTC CASSLASLAGKNIQYF
TRBJ1-5 TRBV19 - few TGTGCCAGTAGTATAGGGGCGGGGGACAATCAGCCCCAGCATTTT CASSIGAGDNQPQHF
TRBJ2-3 TRBV18 - once TGTGCCAGCACTACAGACACAGATACGCAGTATTTT CASTTDTDTQYF
TRBJ1-2 TRBV18 TRBD1 once TGTGCCAGCTCACCGGGACAGACCCTTTGGAGTAGTGGCTACACCTTC CASSPGQTLWSSGYTF
TRBJ1-5 TRBV6-5 - - TGTGCCAGCAGTTACTCAGGGGGGGACAATCAGCCCCAGCATTTT CASSYSGGDNQPQHF